Below, 27 T cell receptor beta chains from the same sample are listed, as sequenced in a study of cytomegalovirus exposure and HLA in healthy donors. Both 60 Vbeta primers and 13 Jbeta primers went into the PCR. The protocol was immunoSEQ multiplex PCR, while the TCRdb copy is restricted to in-frame clones and leaves out a portion. Of 120,000 to 150,000 clones in the sample, approximately 65% are singletons; the top ten hold 6% to 8%. The sample was PBMCs. Receptors originate from a woman aged 60-75 years in good health and CMV-seronegative.

For the CDR3, the DNA is TGTGCCAGCAGCCTCAGACAGCCGGGGGGGCTTTACAATGAGCAGTTCTTC. It yields the protein CASSLRQPGGLYNEQFF. This chain connects TRBV27 to TRBJ2-1, with TRBD2 identical over 8 bases. Losses at the gene ends were 6 bases for V and 4 bases for J; bases not matched to a gene: 14. The CDR3 runs to 17 residues. The germline CDR1 and CDR2 sequences are MNHEY and SMNVEV (reference sequence).

The gene calls are TRBV15 and TRBJ2-6, with D perhaps TRBD1 (5 bases). Between the trimmed V and J ends, which lost 3 bases and 2 bases, there was a span of 8 bases. The CDR3 has 15 residues. Germline CDR1 LNHNV, CDR2 YYDKDF (reference sequence). The CDR3 nucleotides are TGTGCCACCAGCAGGCAGGGTGCTGGGGCCAACGTCCTGACTTTC. It specifies CATSRQGAGANVLTF.

The V and J genes are TRBV28 and TRBJ1-2, with TRBD1 matching 7 bases. The CDR3 is 15 amino acids. Germline-derived CDR1 and CDR2 are MDHEN and SYDVKM. With 4 bases clipped from V and 4 bases from J, the junction kept 9 bases outside the gene matches. The CDR3 reads CASSSPPGQLYGYTF. The CDR3, as DNA: TGTGCCAGCAGTTCGCCTCCGGGACAGCTCTATGGCTACACCTTC.

This chain joins TRBV5-6 and TRBJ2-2; a weak D match, TRBD1 (7 bases). The V end was cut by 3 bases, the J end by 9 bases, with 21 bases between. CDR1 is SGHDT, CDR2 YYEEEE, per germline. CDR3 length: 16 residues. CDR3 in amino acids: CASSSGGAGGYRELFF. Here the CDR3 DNA reads TGTGCCAGCAGCTCGGGCGGGGCAGGGGGTTACCGGGAGCTGTTTTTT.

The chain combines TRBV19 with TRBJ2-7; D possibly corresponds to TRBD1 (8 bases). This CDR3 spans 14 amino acids. Germline CDR1 LNHDA, CDR2 SQIVND (reference sequence). V lost 10 bases, J lost 2 bases, and 18 bases lay in between. CDR3 in amino acids: CATWGGTGTYEQYF. The CDR3, as DNA: TGTGCCACATGGGGGGGGACAGGCACCTACGAGCAGTACTTC. Full variable domain (rest looked up from reference TRBV19 and TRBJ2-7): DGGITQSPKYLFRKEGQNVTLSCEQNLNHDAMYWYRQDPGQGLRLIYYSQIVNDFQKGDIAEGYSVSREKKESFPLTVTSAQKNPTAFYLCATWGGTGTYEQYFGPGTRLTVT.

This clone showed up just a few times. V and J are TRBV7-3 and TRBJ1-1; D is undetermined. CDR1 is SGHTA, CDR2 FQGTGA, per germline. CDR3 length equals 13 residues. Trimming removed 2 bases from V and 6 bases from J, with 10 bases in between. The CDR3 sequence is CASSLGGVAEAFF. The CDR3 DNA follows: TGTGCCAGCAGCTTAGGCGGGGTGGCTGAAGCTTTCTTT.

The V gene is TRBV5-4, the J gene TRBJ2-7, with 15 bases identical to TRBD2. The CDR3 is 17 amino acids. Germline loops: CDR1 SGHNT, CDR2 YYREEE (reference sequence). V was clipped by 4 bases and J by 6 bases; unmatched bases: 11. CDR3 in amino acids: CASSRGLAGGGRGEQYF. CDR3 nucleotide sequence: TGTGCCAGCAGCAGGGGACTAGCGGGAGGCGGTCGTGGCGAGCAGTACTTC.

V and J are TRBV11-2 and TRBJ2-1; 7 bases match TRBD2. This CDR3 contains 16 residues. Per the germline V gene, CDR1 is SGHAT and CDR2 is FQNNGV. Germline trimming cut 0 bases from V and 7 bases from J; bases unmatched to any gene: 9. As DNA, the CDR3 is TGTGCCAGCAGCTTAGAGGTCCCTAGCGGTAAAAATGAGCAGTTCTTC. Protein product: CASSLEVPSGKNEQFF.

This clone has more than one count but fewer than ten. The chain joins TRBV7-2 to TRBJ2-5; 9 nucleotides align to TRBD2. After removal of 5 bases from V and 11 bases from J, the junction contained 15 bases not matched to a gene. The CDR3 consists of 15 residues. CDR1 is SGHTA, CDR2 FQGNSA, per germline. As DNA, the CDR3 is TGTGCCAGCAGCCCTTTAGCGGGAGTGACGTTTGAGCAGTACTTC. Encoded protein: CASSPLAGVTFEQYF. The full variable domain, with the rest looked up from reference TRBV7-2 and TRBJ2-5, is GAGVSQSPSNKVTEKGKDVELRCDPISGHTALYWYRQSLGQGLEFLIYFQGNSAPDKSGLPSDRFSAERTGGSVSTLTIQRTQQEDSAVYLCASSPLAGVTFEQYFGPGTRLLVL.

This chain uses TRBV18 with TRBJ1-3; no definite D call. V shed 2 bases and J shed 0 bases, with 5 bases lying between them. Germline V gene sequence: CDR1 KGHSH, CDR2 LQKENI. The CDR3 contains 14 residues. DNA of the CDR3: TGTGCCAGCTCACCAGGAGTCTCTGGAAACACCATATATTTT. Translating it yields CASSPGVSGNTIYF.

The chain employs TRBV7-3 and TRBJ2-4; D unresolved. This CDR3 spans 14 amino acids. Germline lookup yields CDR1 SGHTA and CDR2 FQGTGA. V was clipped by 7 bases and J by 0 bases, with 10 bases between them. CDR3 sequence reads: CASIQALAKNIQYF. CDR3 bases: TGTGCCAGCATCCAGGCGCTAGCCAAAAACATTCAGTACTTC.

The V gene is TRBV5-1, the J gene TRBJ2-7, with 9 bases fitting TRBD1. The length of the CDR3 is 15 residues. Germline V gene data show CDR1 as SGHRS and CDR2 as YFSETQ. V lost 3 bases, J lost 5 bases, and 9 bases stayed unmatched. CDR3 protein: CASSSKQGADHEQYF. CDR3 bases: TGCGCCAGCAGCTCGAAACAGGGGGCTGACCACGAGCAGTACTTC.

The chain employs TRBV12-5 and TRBJ1-2; 7 nucleotides match TRBD1. The germline V gene has CDR1 LGHNT and CDR2 FRNRAP. CDR3 size: 12 residues. Losses at the gene ends were 7 bases for V and 7 bases for J; bases not matched to a gene: 6. The CDR3 here is CASVGQAVGYTF. The CDR3 DNA is TGTGCTAGTGTCGGACAGGCCGTTGGCTACACCTTC.

The chain links TRBV11-3 to TRBJ2-1; 13 bases are shared with TRBD2. CDR1 is SGHNT and CDR2 is YENEEA in the germline V gene. V was pared by 6 bases and J by 7 bases, with 6 bases of the junction left unmatched. CDR3 length: 15 residues. CDR3 sequence reads: CASSKLAGGRNEQFF. Here the CDR3 DNA reads TGTGCCAGCAGTAAACTAGCGGGAGGGCGGAATGAGCAGTTCTTC.

The J gene is TRBJ2-1, the V gene TRBV5-1; possible D gene TRBD2, 6 bases. The CDR3 covers 14 residues. The V and J ends lost 1 base and 7 bases respectively, with 12 bases between them. Per germline, CDR1 SGHRS and CDR2 YFSETQ. This CDR3 is CASSLTGVGNEQFF. The CDR3 DNA reads TGCGCCAGCAGCTTGACGGGGGTGGGAAATGAGCAGTTCTTC.

Details on this clone: This CDR3 is also generated by other DNA sequences in the sample. The rearrangement joins TRBV7-2 to TRBJ1-1; 8 positions agree with TRBD1. This CDR3 is 14 amino acids long. J gave up 4 bases and V 0 bases, and 1 base lay outside the gene matches. Germline V gene lookup returns CDR1 SGHTA and CDR2 FQGNSA. Here the CDR3 reads CASSLAQGATEAFF. The CDR3 DNA sequence: TGTGCCAGCAGCTTAGCGCAGGGGGCCACTGAAGCTTTCTTT.

This clone was counted a single time. The rearrangement uses TRBV5-1 and TRBJ2-3; 8 positions agree with TRBD2. Trimming took 1 base from V and 0 from J; bases not matched to a gene: 10. Germline-derived CDR1 and CDR2 are SGHRS and YFSETQ. The CDR3 contains 18 residues. Here the CDR3 DNA reads TGCGCCAGCAGCTTGCTCGGACTAGCAGTGTCTAGCACAGATACGCAGTATTTT. Translation: CASSLLGLAVSSTDTQYF.

This clone was counted between two and nine times. A read error may produce the germline difference seen at one junction end. The chain has TRBV7-7 and TRBJ2-2; tentative D call: TRBD1 (5 bases). Germline V gene data show CDR1 as SSHAT and CDR2 as FNYEAQ (reference sequence). The CDR3 has 16 amino acids. The CDR3 here is CASSRLTVANTGELFF. The CDR3 DNA follows: TGTGCTAGCAGCCGATTGACAGTCGCGAACACCGGGGAGCTGTTTTTT.

The sample holds one count of this clone. The chain is built from TRBV19 and TRBJ2-3, with D maybe TRBD2 (5 bases). CDR1 is LNHDA, CDR2 SQIVND, per germline (reference sequence). The CDR3 contains 13 residues. The germline V and J ends were trimmed by 8 bases and 1 base, with 10 bases remaining between them. The CDR3 protein is CASGSGGTDTQYF. The CDR3 nucleotides are TGTGCCAGTGGCTCCGGGGGCACAGATACGCAGTATTTT.

The rearrangement joins TRBV5-4 to TRBJ1-3, with 7 bases that match TRBD1. The germline CDR1 and CDR2 sequences are SGHNT and YYREEE (reference sequence). The CDR3 is 17 residues long. The junction had 11 bases not matched to a gene; V was cut back by 4 bases and J by 1 base. For the CDR3, the DNA is TGTGCCAGCAGCCCTTTTTCGGCAGGGGGGTCTGGAAACACCATATATTTT. Residues: CASSPFSAGGSGNTIYF.

The chain carries TRBV5-1 and TRBJ2-7; the D gene is possibly TRBD1 (5 bases). The length of the CDR3 is 15 residues. Looked up from germline, CDR1 is SGHRS and CDR2 is YFSETQ. Trimming shortened V by 4 bases and J by 4 bases, and 18 bases separated the two germline ends. In DNA, the CDR3 is TGCGCCAGCAGCCGCCAGAGCCAGGGCGTTTACGAGCAGTACTTC. Its protein is CASSRQSQGVYEQYF.

The V gene is TRBV28, the J gene TRBJ1-4; 8 bases line up with TRBD1. The CDR3 spans 14 residues. Germline V lookup: CDR1 MDHEN, CDR2 SYDVKM. Trimming removed 3 bases from V and 6 bases from J; junction bases left unmatched: 3. The DNA of the CDR3 is TGTGCCAGCAGTTTCGCAGGGGGCGATGAAAAACTGTTTTTT. Translated: CASSFAGGDEKLFF.

The rearrangement joins TRBV7-2 to TRBJ2-2; D possibly corresponds to TRBD2 (6 bases). Trimming pared 2 bases from V and 2 bases from J, leaving 12 bases between. Germline CDR1 is SGHTA and CDR2 is FQGNSA. The CDR3 is 16 amino acids. DNA for the CDR3: TGTGCCAGCAGCTTATACGGGAGCGGAAACACCGGGGAGCTGTTTTTT. Amino acids: CASSLYGSGNTGELFF.

The genes are TRBV5-1 and TRBJ1-2, with TRBD1 matching over 9 bases. The CDR3 runs to 13 residues. V lost 0 bases and J lost 8; bases outside the gene matches: 2. The germline V gene has CDR1 SGHRS and CDR2 YFSETQ. The DNA of the CDR3 is TGCGCCAGCAGCTTGGAAGGGACAGGGGGCTACACCTTC. Translated, it gives CASSLEGTGGYTF.

CDR3 in amino acids: CASSSFSAGGTDTQYF. The CDR3 bases are TGTGCCAGCAGCTCCTTCTCAGCGGGAGGAACAGATACGCAGTATTTT. This rearrangement joins TRBV11-1 to TRBJ2-3; 9 positions match TRBD2. J lost 3 bases, V lost 4 bases, and 8 bases had no gene match. Germline V CDR1 and CDR2: SGHAT, FQDESV (reference sequence). The CDR3 is 16 amino acids.

This clone has only one observation. The genes are TRBV11-2 and TRBJ2-3; TRBD2 matches 12 bases. Germline V gene data show CDR1 as SGHAT and CDR2 as FQNNGV. J lost 6 bases, V lost 5 bases, and 6 bases had no gene match. This CDR3 comprises 15 residues. The CDR3 is CASSPLAGGRDTQYF. CDR3 DNA: TGTGCCAGCAGCCCTCTAGCGGGGGGGCGGGATACGCAGTATTTT.

This chain joins TRBV6-4 and TRBJ2-7; 8 bases line up with TRBD1. The V gene end was trimmed by 2 bases and the J gene end by 6 bases; junction bases not matched to a gene: 15. The CDR3 covers 17 residues. The germline gives CDR1 MRHNA, CDR2 SNTAGT. CDR3 nucleotide sequence: TGTGCCAGCAGTGACCCCCCCTTCCCCCAGGGGGCGGGCGAGCAGTACTTC. It translates to CASSDPPFPQGAGEQYF.